The 21 T cell receptor beta chains given below trace back to one sample, sequenced in a study of type 1 regulatory T cells. These receptors have no known antigen. One entry per CDR3 protein results from TCRdb running MiXCR on the reads. The data contain 60,000 to 80,000 distinct CDR3 sequences, around 63% of them singletons. The sample consisted of cultured T cells, either the whole culture or a sorted T cell fraction (not recorded which). Subset described: Tr1-enriched cell product generated in vitro against host alloantigens. The receptors shown here come from a human donor in good health.

V usage is TRBV12-3 or TRBV12-4 and J usage is TRBJ2-4; D remains unclear. This CDR3 has 14 residues. The germline V and J ends were trimmed by 5 bases and 8 bases, with 16 bases remaining between them. The CDR3 reads CASSPPRSRDIQYF. In nucleotides, the CDR3 is TGTGCCAGCAGTCCCCCCCGCTCCCGGGACATTCAGTACTTC.

The gene calls are TRBV7-7 and TRBJ2-5, with D perhaps matching TRBD1 or TRBD2 (6 bases each). Trimming stripped 5 bases from V and 6 bases from J, with 16 bases between. The length of the CDR3 is 14 residues. Germline V lookup: CDR1 SSHAT, CDR2 FNYEAQ (reference sequence). CDR3 residues: CASSPGGGRKTQYF. The CDR3 nucleotides are TGTGCCAGCAGCCCCGGAGGGGGTAGGAAGACCCAGTACTTC.

This clonotype was found a few times. The chain carries TRBV7-2 and TRBJ2-3; D gene unclear. Trimming pared 2 bases from V and 1 base from J, leaving 7 bases between. Germline CDR1 is SGHTA and CDR2 is FQGNSA. This CDR3 contains 14 residues. CDR3 in DNA: TGTGCCAGCAGCTTATTGACCCGCACAGATACGCAGTATTTT. Protein sequence: CASSLLTRTDTQYF. Complete variable domain (other parts from reference TRBV7-2 and TRBJ2-3): GAGVSQSPSNKVTEKGKDVELRCDPISGHTALYWYRQSLGQGLEFLIYFQGNSAPDKSGLPSDRFSAERTGGSVSTLTIQRTQQEDSAVYLCASSLLTRTDTQYFGPGTRLTVL.

This clonotype was seen only a few times. The V and J genes are TRBV15 and TRBJ2-7, with D perhaps TRBD1 (6 bases). Per the germline V gene, CDR1 is LNHNV and CDR2 is YYDKDF (reference sequence). CDR3 length: 19 amino acids. V was trimmed by 0 bases and J by 1 base, leaving 22 bases between them. The CDR3 coding sequence is TGTGCCACCAGCAGAGATGCGCAGGGGATGGGGTCGGGTTCCTACGAGCAGTACTTC. It encodes CATSRDAQGMGSGSYEQYF.

The chain employs TRBV28 and TRBJ1-5, with 8 positions matching TRBD1. Trimming cost V 3 bases and J 3 bases; bases outside gene matches: 4. This CDR3 contains 15 residues. CDR1 and CDR2 from the germline V gene are MDHEN and SYDVKM. The CDR3 spells CASSLGDRNNQPQHF. CDR3 nucleotide sequence: TGTGCCAGCAGTTTGGGGGACAGGAACAATCAGCCCCAGCATTTT.

The V and J genes are TRBV18 and TRBJ2-4, with 8 bases aligning to TRBD2. This CDR3 is built from 17 residues. The V segment lost 2 bases and the J segment 0 bases; nucleotides outside the gene matches: 6. CDR1 is KGHSH and CDR2 is LQKENI in the germline V gene. Here the CDR3 DNA reads TGTGCCAGCTCACCAGTACTAGCGGCTATAGCCAAAAACATTCAGTACTTC. Encoded protein: CASSPVLAAIAKNIQYF.

This CDR3 is CASSSGQGFNEQYF. CDR3 coding DNA: TGTGCCAGCAGCTCGGGACAGGGGTTCAACGAGCAGTACTTC. The V gene is TRBV7-6, the J gene TRBJ2-7, with 10 bases that match TRBD1. This CDR3 comprises 14 residues. J lost 5 bases, V lost 4 bases, and 5 bases had no gene match. The germline V gene has CDR1 SGHVS and CDR2 FNYEAQ.

The chain carries TRBV18 and TRBJ2-7; D is unclear. Germline lookup yields CDR1 KGHSH and CDR2 LQKENI. V was cut by 2 bases and J by 4 bases, with 9 bases left in between. The CDR3 has 13 residues. CDR3 coding DNA: TGTGCCAGCTCACCAAGGGCCGGGTACGAGCAGTACTTC. It is translated as CASSPRAGYEQYF.

This clonotype is classed as medium-sized. The gene calls are TRBV7-7 and TRBJ2-7; 13 bases are shared with TRBD2. Germline trimming cut 5 bases from V and 2 bases from J; bases unmatched to any gene: 3. This CDR3 has 15 amino acids. Looked up from germline, CDR1 is SSHAT and CDR2 is FNYEAQ (reference sequence). CDR3 bases: TGTGCCAGCAGCCCAGGACTAGCGGGGGCCTACGAGCAGTACTTC. Amino acid sequence: CASSPGLAGAYEQYF. Filled out from reference TRBV7-7 and TRBJ2-7, the complete variable domain reads GAGVSQSPRYKVTKRGQDVTLRCDPISSHATLYWYQQALGQGPEFLTYFNYEAQPDKSGLPSDRFSAERPEGSISTLTIQRTEQRDSAMYRCASSPGLAGAYEQYFGPGTRLTVT.

The rearrangement links TRBV7-2 to TRBJ1-1, with 9 bases identical to TRBD1. The CDR3 runs to 15 residues. Unmatched junction bases numbered 2, after V lost 2 bases and J lost 1 base. The germline V gene encodes CDR1 SGHTA and CDR2 FQGNSA. The DNA of the CDR3 is TGTGCCAGCAGCTTATGGGGACAGGGGAACACTGAAGCTTTCTTT. Translating it yields CASSLWGQGNTEAFF.

This clonotype appeared a single time. This chain connects TRBV4-1 to TRBJ2-2; 8 nucleotides match TRBD1. The CDR3 spans 17 residues. The germline V gene has CDR1 MGHRA and CDR2 YSYEKL. The junction had 11 bases not matched to a gene; V was cut back by 2 bases and J by 6 bases. CDR3 sequence: CASSQLPTGEYSGELFF. The CDR3, as DNA: TGCGCCAGCAGCCAACTCCCGACAGGGGAGTATTCCGGGGAGCTGTTTTTT.

This rearrangement joins TRBV19 to TRBJ2-2; 13 nucleotides match TRBD2. Germline V gene data show CDR1 as LNHDA and CDR2 as SQIVND (reference sequence). V shed 4 bases and J 1 base; nucleotides not matched to a gene: 6. The CDR3 covers 18 residues. The chain's CDR3 is CASSTPGLAGQNTGELFF. In nucleotides, the CDR3 is TGTGCCAGTAGTACGCCGGGACTAGCGGGGCAGAACACCGGGGAGCTGTTTTTT.

The genes are TRBV19 and TRBJ2-6; the D gene is possibly TRBD2 (5 bases). The CDR3 spans 16 residues. Germline CDR1 reads LNHDA; CDR2 reads SQIVND (reference sequence). V was pared by 6 bases and J by 0 bases, with 12 bases between. Here the CDR3 reads CASSLAGASGANVLTF. CDR3 sequence (DNA): TGTGCCAGTAGCCTAGCTGGCGCCTCTGGGGCCAACGTCCTGACTTTC.

The chain links TRBV7-2 to TRBJ2-5; TRBD2 matches at 12 bases. V lost 4 bases and J lost 5; bases outside the gene matches: 8. The CDR3 is made up of 16 amino acids. Germline assignment: CDR1 SGHTA and CDR2 FQGNSA. The CDR3: CASSWGRLAGAETQYF. In nucleotides, the CDR3 is TGTGCCAGCAGCTGGGGGAGACTAGCGGGAGCCGAGACCCAGTACTTC. The full variable domain, in which reference TRBV7-2 and TRBJ2-5 provide the parts outside the CDR3, is GAGVSQSPSNKVTEKGKDVELRCDPISGHTALYWYRQSLGQGLEFLIYFQGNSAPDKSGLPSDRFSAERTGGSVSTLTIQRTQQEDSAVYLCASSWGRLAGAETQYFGPGTRLLVL.

This clonotype turned up a few times. The chain recombines TRBV24-1 with TRBJ2-3; D is possibly TRBD1 or TRBD2 (5 bases each). The V gene's germline CDR1 is KGHDR and CDR2 SFDVKD. The CDR3 runs to 16 residues. With 5 bases removed from V and 2 bases from J, the gap between germline ends came to 16 bases. The CDR3 is CATSGSGLSPTDTQYF. The DNA for the CDR3 is TGTGCCACCAGTGGTTCGGGGCTTTCCCCCACAGATACGCAGTATTTT.

This clonotype came up once. V usage is TRBV6-1 and J usage is TRBJ2-1; D is unclear. Trimming left V 9 bases short and J 0 bases short, with 12 bases between. CDR3 length equals 14 residues. The germline gives CDR1 MNHNS, CDR2 SASEGT. The CDR3 reads CASQTGGSYNEQFF. DNA for the CDR3: TGTGCCAGTCAAACGGGTGGCTCCTACAATGAGCAGTTCTTC.

V usage is TRBV20-1 and J usage is TRBJ2-2; D may match TRBD1 or TRBD2 (5 bases each). The length of the CDR3 is 15 residues. Germline V CDR1 and CDR2: DFQATT, SNEGSKA (reference sequence). Trimming took 3 bases from V and 0 from J, leaving 11 bases between them. CDR3 amino acids: CSARGVPANTGELFF. In DNA form, the CDR3 reads TGCAGTGCTAGGGGGGTCCCAGCGAACACCGGGGAGCTGTTTTTT.

This clonotype was counted a few times. J is TRBJ2-2 and V is TRBV12-3 or TRBV12-4, with TRBD2 matching 14 bases. The CDR3 totals 18 residues. After removal of 2 bases from V and 6 bases from J, the junction contained 8 bases not matched to a gene. CDR3: CASSLPAGLAGVPGELFF. The CDR3 nucleotides read TGTGCCAGCAGTTTACCCGCGGGACTAGCGGGAGTGCCCGGGGAGCTGTTTTTT.

V and J are TRBV3-1 and TRBJ2-1; 8 nucleotides agree with TRBD1. Germline lookup yields CDR1 LGHDT and CDR2 YNNKEL (reference sequence). The CDR3 totals 14 residues. V shed 2 bases and J 7 bases; nucleotides not matched to a gene: 4. CDR3 protein: CASSQPRQGNEQFF. The CDR3 region has the DNA TGTGCCAGCAGCCAACCCCGACAGGGGAATGAGCAGTTCTTC.

V usage is TRBV9 and J usage is TRBJ2-1; 7 bases map to TRBD2. This CDR3 has 15 residues. V lost 4 bases and J lost 2; bases outside the gene matches: 6. Germline V gives CDR1 SGDLS, CDR2 YYNGEE. The CDR3 region has the DNA TGTGCCAGCAGCCCCCGCGGGAGTACCTACAATGAGCAGTTCTTC. This sequence encodes CASSPRGSTYNEQFF.

This rearrangement joins TRBV7-3 to TRBJ2-2; D uncertain. V was trimmed by 1 base and J by 1 base, leaving 1 base between them. The germline V gene encodes CDR1 SGHTA and CDR2 FQGTGA. This CDR3 has 13 amino acids. The CDR3 DNA follows: TGTGCCAGCAGCTTAAAGAACACCGGGGAGCTGTTTTTT. The encoded protein is CASSLKNTGELFF. Full variable domain (rest looked up from reference TRBV7-3 and TRBJ2-2): GAGVSQTPSNKVTEKGKYVELRCDPISGHTALYWYRQSLGQGPEFLIYFQGTGAADDSGLPNDRFFAVRPEGSVSTLKIQRTERGDSAVYLCASSLKNTGELFFGEGSRLTVL.